Below, 9 T cell receptor beta chains from the same sample are listed, as sequenced in a study of T cell repertoires in cytomegalovirus infection. TCRdb used MiXCR to reprocess the reads, holding one entry per CDR3 protein. The table shows approximately 340,000 distinct CDR3 sequences, with 29% occurring only once. These receptors have no known antigen. Material: cultured PBMCs, obtained from culture after CMV antigen stimulation. These receptors all come from a human donor in good health (CMV status not recorded). Some clones in this sample may be carry-over from other donors' samples.

This chain joins TRBV19 and TRBJ1-5, with D perhaps TRBD1 (5 bases). CDR1 and CDR2 from the germline V gene are LNHDA and SQIVND (reference sequence). This CDR3 spans 12 amino acids. V lost 4 bases and J lost 5, with 6 bases in between. In DNA, the CDR3 is TGTGCCAGTAGTACGACAGATCAGCCCCAGCATTTT. It specifies CASSTTDQPQHF.

The V gene is TRBV4-2, the J gene TRBJ1-3, with a tentative D call TRBD1 (6 bases). V lost 0 bases and J 4 bases, leaving 10 bases between the germline ends. CDR3 length equals 15 residues. Germline loops: CDR1 LGHNA, CDR2 YNFKEQ. Here the CDR3 reads CASSQENGQGNTIYF. In DNA, the CDR3 is TGTGCCAGCAGCCAAGAGAATGGACAGGGAAACACCATATATTTT.

V is TRBV10-3 and J is TRBJ2-1; TRBD2 matches at 8 bases. In germline, CDR1 is ENHRY, CDR2 SYGVKD. V lost 2 bases, J lost 3 bases, and 6 bases stayed unmatched. The CDR3 runs 16 residues. CDR3 coding DNA: TGTGCCATCAGTGAGGCGACTAGCGTCGTCTACAATGAGCAGTTCTTC. Translating it yields CAISEATSVVYNEQFF.

The V and J genes are TRBV5-5 and TRBJ2-3; 9 bases line up with TRBD2. Looked up from germline, CDR1 is SGHKS and CDR2 is YYEKEE (reference sequence). CDR3 size: 16 residues. After removal of 3 bases from V and 4 bases from J, the junction contained 9 bases not matched to a gene. As DNA, the CDR3 is TGTGCCAGCAGCTCATCCGGGACTAGCTCATCAGATACGCAGTATTTT. Protein product: CASSSSGTSSSDTQYF.

The chain couples TRBV6-1 to TRBJ2-1; D is possibly TRBD2 (5 bases). The length of the CDR3 is 15 residues. The V end was cut by 4 bases, the J end by 0 bases, with 10 bases between. Germline loops: CDR1 MNHNS, CDR2 SASEGT. CDR3: CASSVRGSSYNEQFF. DNA of the CDR3: TGTGCCAGCAGTGTCCGAGGGAGCTCCTACAATGAGCAGTTCTTC.

This clonotype was detected a few times. The genes are TRBV7-2 and TRBJ1-5; no clear D gene. The CDR3 is 15 amino acids. Germline loops: CDR1 SGHTA, CDR2 FQGNSA. V was pared by 5 bases and J by 2 bases, with 13 bases between. In DNA form, the CDR3 reads TGTGCCAGCAGCCCCCCAGGAGGACGCAATCAGCCCCAGCATTTT. Its translation is CASSPPGGRNQPQHF.

The chain employs TRBV11-3 and TRBJ1-1; 10 bases match TRBD1. Germline values: CDR1 SGHNT, CDR2 YENEEA. The V and J ends lost 5 bases and 9 bases, in that order; junction bases with no gene match: 12. The CDR3 sequence is 15 residues long. This CDR3 reads CASSRGTGASGQAFF. The DNA for the CDR3 is TGTGCCAGCAGCCGTGGGACAGGGGCGTCGGGGCAAGCTTTCTTT.

This rearrangement joins TRBV20-1 to TRBJ2-5; D tentatively fits TRBD1 or TRBD2 (5 bases each). The CDR3 loop spans 15 amino acids. Per the germline V gene, CDR1 is DFQATT and CDR2 is SNEGSKA (reference sequence). Trimming pared 2 bases from V and 1 base from J, leaving 14 bases between. CDR3 protein: CSARSGPGPQETQYF. CDR3 DNA sequence: TGCAGTGCTAGAAGTGGGCCGGGGCCCCAAGAGACCCAGTACTTC.

CDR3 protein: CASSRSREQHEAFF. The CDR3 coding sequence is TGTGCCAGTAGTAGAAGCCGGGAGCAGCATGAAGCTTTCTTT. The rearrangement uses TRBV19 and TRBJ1-1; the D is unclear. Germline assignment: CDR1 LNHDA and CDR2 SQIVND (reference sequence). V gave up 4 bases and J gave up 7 bases, with 16 bases separating them. The length of the CDR3 is 14 residues.